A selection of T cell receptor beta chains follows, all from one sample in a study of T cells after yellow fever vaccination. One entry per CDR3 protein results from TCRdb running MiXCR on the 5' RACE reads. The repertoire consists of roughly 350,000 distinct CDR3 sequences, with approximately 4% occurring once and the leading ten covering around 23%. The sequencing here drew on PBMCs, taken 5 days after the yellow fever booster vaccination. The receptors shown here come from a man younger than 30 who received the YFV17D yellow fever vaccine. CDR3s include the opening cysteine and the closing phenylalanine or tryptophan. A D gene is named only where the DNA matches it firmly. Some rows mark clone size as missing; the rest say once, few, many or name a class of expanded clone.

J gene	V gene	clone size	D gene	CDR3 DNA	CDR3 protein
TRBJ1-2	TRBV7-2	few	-	TGTGCCAGCAGCTTAGTAGTCTTCCAAGGCTACACCTTC	CASSLVVFQGYTF
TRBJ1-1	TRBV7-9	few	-	TGTGCCAGCAGCTTGTACAGGCAGAACACTGAAGCTTTCTTT	CASSLYRQNTEAFF
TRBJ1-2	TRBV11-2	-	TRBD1	TGTGCCAGCACAAAGGGAGGGACAGGGAACTATGGCTACACCTTC	CASTKGGTGNYGYTF
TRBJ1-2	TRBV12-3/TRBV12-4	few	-	TGTGCCACCACGGCTGGGCAGTCGAAGAATGGCTACACCTTC	CATTAGQSKNGYTF
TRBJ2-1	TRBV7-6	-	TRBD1	TGTGCCAGCAGCCCTAGGGCGGGGACAGGAGGTTTGGTTAATGAGCAGTTCTTC	CASSPRAGTGGLVNEQFF
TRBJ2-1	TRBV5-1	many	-	TGCGCCAGCAGCTTGTCGGCGAGGGGGCGGGGCAATGAGCAGTTCTTC	CASSLSARGRGNEQFF
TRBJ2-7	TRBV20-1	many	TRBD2	TGCAGTGCTAGAGATTTGCTAGCGGGGGACTACGAGCAGTACTTC	CSARDLLAGDYEQYF
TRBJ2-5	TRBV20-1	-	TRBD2	TGCAGTGCTCCAGATACTAGCGGGGGGCCCCAAGAGACCCAGTACTTC	CSAPDTSGGPQETQYF
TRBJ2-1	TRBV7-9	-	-	TGTGCCAGCAGCCCCCGGCATAACAATGAGCAGTTCTTC	CASSPRHNNEQFF
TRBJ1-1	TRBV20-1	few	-	TGCAGTGCTAGAGCCGGGCGGGGGATTGAAGCTTTCTTT	CSARAGRGIEAFF
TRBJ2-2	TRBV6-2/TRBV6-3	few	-	TGTGCCAGCAGTTACTTTGGTACACACAACACCGGGGAGCTGTTTTTT	CASSYFGTHNTGELFF
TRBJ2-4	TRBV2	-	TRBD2	TGTGCCAGCAGTGAACTAGCGGGGGCCCCAGAACAAAACATTCAGTACTTC	CASSELAGAPEQNIQYF
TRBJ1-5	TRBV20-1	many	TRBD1	TGCAGTGCTAGGTTAGGGGGCGGTCAGCCCCAGCATTTT	CSARLGGGQPQHF
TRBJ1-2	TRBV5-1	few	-	TGCGCCAGCAGCGAACAGGGTAGCTATGGCTACACCTTC	CASSEQGSYGYTF
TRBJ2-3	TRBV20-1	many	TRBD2	TGCAGTGCTACATTCGCCGGAGTAGCGGGGGGCACAGATACGCAGTATTTT	CSATFAGVAGGTDTQYF
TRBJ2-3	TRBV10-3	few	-	TGTGCCGCAAGGGGGGGGAGCACAGATACGCAGTATTTT	CAARGGSTDTQYF
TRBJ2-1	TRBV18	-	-	TGTGCCAGCTCACCCGGCCAAGCTAGCTACAATGAGCAGTTCTTC	CASSPGQASYNEQFF
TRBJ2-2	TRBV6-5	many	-	TGTGCCAGCAGATTTACAGCTTCGAACACCGGGGAGCTGTTTTTT	CASRFTASNTGELFF
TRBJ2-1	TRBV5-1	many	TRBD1	TGCGCCAGCAGCTCGGACAGGGCCTATGAGCAGTTCTTC	CASSSDRAYEQFF
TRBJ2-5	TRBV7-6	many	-	TGTGCCAGCAGCTTGAGGAGGGGGTCATCAGAGACCCAGTACTTC	CASSLRRGSSETQYF
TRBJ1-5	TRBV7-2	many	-	TGTGCCAGCAGCCTTGTCTGGGTTGGTCAGCCCCAGCATTTT	CASSLVWVGQPQHF
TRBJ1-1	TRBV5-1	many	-	TGCGCCAGCAACCCGCGGACTCGGGGTAAAAACACTGAAGCTTTCTTT	CASNPRTRGKNTEAFF
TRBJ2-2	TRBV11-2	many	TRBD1	TGTGCCAGCAGCCCAGGGGGCTGGACAAAGAACACCGGGGAGCTGTTTTTT	CASSPGGWTKNTGELFF
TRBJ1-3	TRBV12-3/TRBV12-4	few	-	TGTGCCAGCAGTTTATTCGGAGGTCCGGGCACCATATATTTT	CASSLFGGPGTIYF
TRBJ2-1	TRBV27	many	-	TGTGCCAGCAGCTCTCTCCCCCATGAGCAGTTCTTC	CASSSLPHEQFF
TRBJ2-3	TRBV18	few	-	TGTGCCAGCTCACCGACAGCTTACACAGATACGCAGTATTTT	CASSPTAYTDTQYF
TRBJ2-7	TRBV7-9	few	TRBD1	TGTGCCAGCAGCTTGGGACAGGGGATCTCCTACGAGCAGTACTTC	CASSLGQGISYEQYF
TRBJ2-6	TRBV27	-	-	TGTGCCAGCAGTCCTGGGATTGGGGCCAACGTCCTGACTTTC	CASSPGIGANVLTF
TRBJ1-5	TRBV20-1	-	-	TGCAGTGCTAGTTATCCCATTAGCAATCAGCCCCAGCATTTT	CSASYPISNQPQHF
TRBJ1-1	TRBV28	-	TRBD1	TGTGCCAGCAGTCCGCTGGACAGGTTGAACACTGAAGCTTTCTTT	CASSPLDRLNTEAFF
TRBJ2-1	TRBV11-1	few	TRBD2	TGTGCCAGCAGCTTAACCGGTCTAGCGGGGGGATACTCCTACAATGAGCAGTTCTTC	CASSLTGLAGGYSYNEQFF
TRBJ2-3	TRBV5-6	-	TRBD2	TGTGCCAGCAGCTCGAAGCGGGGGAGAGATACGCAGTATTTT	CASSSKRGRDTQYF
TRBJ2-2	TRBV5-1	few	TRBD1	TGCGCCAGCAGCTTGGGCCGGGACAGCAACACCGGGGAGCTGTTTTTT	CASSLGRDSNTGELFF
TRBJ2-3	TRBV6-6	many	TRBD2	TGTGCCAGCAGTTACGCGGGGACTAGCGGGGGGGTTGCAGATACGCAGTATTTT	CASSYAGTSGGVADTQYF
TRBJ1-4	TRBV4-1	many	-	TGCGCCAGCAGCCCCGGACACGCAACTAATGAAAAACTGTTTTTT	CASSPGHATNEKLFF
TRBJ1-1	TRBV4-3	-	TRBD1	TGCGCCAGCAGCCAAGAAAGACCGGGACAGGGCTCGGGAAACACTGAAGCTTTCTTT	CASSQERPGQGSGNTEAFF
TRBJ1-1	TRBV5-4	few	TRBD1	TGTGCCAGCAGCGGGGGACAGGTTAGGGGTGAAGCTTTCTTT	CASSGGQVRGEAFF
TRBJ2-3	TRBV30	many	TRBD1	TGTGCCTGGACTTCCGGGACAGGGTCAGATACGCAGTATTTT	CAWTSGTGSDTQYF
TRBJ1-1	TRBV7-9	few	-	TGTGCCAGCAGCCCCGGGAGGGAAGCTTTCTTT	CASSPGREAFF
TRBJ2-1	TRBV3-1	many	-	TGTGCCAGCAACCTAATGGGCAATGAGCAGTTCTTC	CASNLMGNEQFF
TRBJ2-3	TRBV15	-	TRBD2	TGTGCCACCAGCAGGGAACTAGCGGGGGGGCCGGATACGCAGTATTTT	CATSRELAGGPDTQYF
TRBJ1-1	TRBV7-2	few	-	TGTGCCAGCAGCTTATCTACGGACGGACTCACTGAAGCTTTCTTT	CASSLSTDGLTEAFF
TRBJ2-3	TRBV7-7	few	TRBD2	TGTGCCAGCAGCCCCGGGACTAGCAGGACAGATACGCAGTATTTT	CASSPGTSRTDTQYF
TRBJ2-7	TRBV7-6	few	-	TGTGCCAGCAGCTTAGCAATAGGGGGAATGATCTACGAGCAGTACTTC	CASSLAIGGMIYEQYF
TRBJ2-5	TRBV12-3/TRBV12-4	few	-	TGTGCCAGCAGTAATCCCATGTCCGACCAAGAGACCCAGTACTTC	CASSNPMSDQETQYF
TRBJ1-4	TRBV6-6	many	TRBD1	TGTGCCAGCAGGCGACAGGGTTATACTGAAAAACTGTTTTTT	CASRRQGYTEKLFF
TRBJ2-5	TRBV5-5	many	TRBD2	TGTGCCAGCAGCTCGTGGGGGGGTGCCAAAGAGACCCAGTACTTC	CASSSWGGAKETQYF
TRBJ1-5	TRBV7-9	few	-	TGTGCCAGCAGCTTAGAGGATATCTATCAGCCCCAGCATTTT	CASSLEDIYQPQHF
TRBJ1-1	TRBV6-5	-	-	TGTGCCAGCAGTTCGCCGCTAGGACATGGGAACACTGAAGCTTTCTTT	CASSSPLGHGNTEAFF